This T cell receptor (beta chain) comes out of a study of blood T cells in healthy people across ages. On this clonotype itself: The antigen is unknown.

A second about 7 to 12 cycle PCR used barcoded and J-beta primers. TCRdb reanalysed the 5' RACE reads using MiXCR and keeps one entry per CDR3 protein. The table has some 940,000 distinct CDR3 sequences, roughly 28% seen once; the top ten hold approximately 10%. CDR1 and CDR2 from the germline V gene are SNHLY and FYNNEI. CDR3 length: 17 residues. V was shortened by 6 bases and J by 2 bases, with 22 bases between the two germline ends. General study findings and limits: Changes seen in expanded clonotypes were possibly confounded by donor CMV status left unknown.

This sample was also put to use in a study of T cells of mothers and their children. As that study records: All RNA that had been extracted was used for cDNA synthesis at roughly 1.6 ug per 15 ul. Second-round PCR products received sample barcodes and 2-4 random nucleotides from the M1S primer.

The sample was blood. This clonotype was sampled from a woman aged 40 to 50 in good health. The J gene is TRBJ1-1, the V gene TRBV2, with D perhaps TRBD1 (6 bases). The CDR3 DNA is TGTGCCAGCAGCGAAATCCGTTGGGGGGCAGTCAACACTGAAGCTTTCTTT. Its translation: CASSEIRWGAVNTEAFF.